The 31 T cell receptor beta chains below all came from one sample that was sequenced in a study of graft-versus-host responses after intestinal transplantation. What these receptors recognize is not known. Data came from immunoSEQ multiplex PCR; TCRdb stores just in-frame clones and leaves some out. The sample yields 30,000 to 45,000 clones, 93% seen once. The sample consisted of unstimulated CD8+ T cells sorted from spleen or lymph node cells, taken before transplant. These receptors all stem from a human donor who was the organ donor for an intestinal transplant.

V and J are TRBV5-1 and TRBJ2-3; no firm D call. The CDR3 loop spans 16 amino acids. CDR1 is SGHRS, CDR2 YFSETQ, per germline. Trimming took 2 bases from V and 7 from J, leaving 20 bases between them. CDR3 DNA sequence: TGCGCCAGCAGCTTAGAACGACCCTCGTCAAGTAATACGCAGTATTTT. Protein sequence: CASSLERPSSSNTQYF.

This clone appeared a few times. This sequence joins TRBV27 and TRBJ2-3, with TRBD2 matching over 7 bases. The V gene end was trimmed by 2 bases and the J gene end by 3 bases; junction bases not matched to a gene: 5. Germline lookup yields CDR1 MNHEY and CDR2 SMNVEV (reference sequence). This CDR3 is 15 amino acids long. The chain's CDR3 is CASSLTGGGTDTQYF. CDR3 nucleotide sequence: TGTGCCAGCAGTTTAACGGGGGGAGGGACAGATACGCAGTATTTT.

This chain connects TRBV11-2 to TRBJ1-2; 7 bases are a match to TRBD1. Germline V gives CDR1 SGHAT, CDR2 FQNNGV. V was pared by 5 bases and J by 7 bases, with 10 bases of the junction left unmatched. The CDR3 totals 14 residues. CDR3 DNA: TGTGCCAGCAGCCCTTTTTCGACAGGGCCTGGCTACACCTTC. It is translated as CASSPFSTGPGYTF.

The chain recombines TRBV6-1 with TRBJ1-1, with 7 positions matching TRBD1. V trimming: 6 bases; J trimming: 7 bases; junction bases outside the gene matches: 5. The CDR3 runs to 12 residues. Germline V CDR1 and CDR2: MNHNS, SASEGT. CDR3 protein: CASSLGTDEAFF. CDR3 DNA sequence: TGTGCCAGCAGCCTGGGGACAGATGAAGCTTTCTTT.

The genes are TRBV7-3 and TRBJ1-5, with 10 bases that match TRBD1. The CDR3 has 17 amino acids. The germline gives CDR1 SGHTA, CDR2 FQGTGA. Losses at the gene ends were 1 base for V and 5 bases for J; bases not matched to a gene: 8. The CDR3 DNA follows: TGTGCCAGCAGCTTAAAGGGACAGGGGTCCCCCCATCAGCCCCAGCATTTT. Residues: CASSLKGQGSPHQPQHF.

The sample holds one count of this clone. The CDR3 region is CAIRDRVQNYGYTF. The CDR3 DNA is TGTGCCATCCGAGACAGGGTCCAAAACTATGGCTACACCTTC. The gene calls are TRBV10-3 and TRBJ1-2; TRBD1 aligns across 7 bases. Trimming cost V 8 bases and J 2 bases; bases outside gene matches: 8. Looked up from germline, CDR1 is ENHRY and CDR2 is SYGVKD. The CDR3 covers 14 residues.

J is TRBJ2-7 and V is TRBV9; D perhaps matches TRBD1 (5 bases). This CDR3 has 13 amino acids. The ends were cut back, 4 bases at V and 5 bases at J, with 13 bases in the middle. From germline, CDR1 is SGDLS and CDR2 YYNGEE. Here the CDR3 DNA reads TGTGCCAGCAGCTTACTAATAGGGGACGAGCAGTACTTC. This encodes CASSLLIGDEQYF.

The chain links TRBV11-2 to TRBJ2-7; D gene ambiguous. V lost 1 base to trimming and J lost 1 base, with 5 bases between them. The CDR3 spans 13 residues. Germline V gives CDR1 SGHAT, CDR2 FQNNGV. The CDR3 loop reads CASSLGVSYEQYF. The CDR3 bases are TGTGCCAGCAGCTTAGGTGTTTCCTACGAGCAGTACTTC.

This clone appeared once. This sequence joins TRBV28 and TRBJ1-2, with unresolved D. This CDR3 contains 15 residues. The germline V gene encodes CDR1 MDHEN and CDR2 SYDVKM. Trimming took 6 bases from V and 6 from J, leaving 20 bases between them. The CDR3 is CASSSFGQPRDGYTF. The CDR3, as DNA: TGTGCCAGCAGCTCCTTCGGGCAGCCGAGGGATGGCTACACCTTC.

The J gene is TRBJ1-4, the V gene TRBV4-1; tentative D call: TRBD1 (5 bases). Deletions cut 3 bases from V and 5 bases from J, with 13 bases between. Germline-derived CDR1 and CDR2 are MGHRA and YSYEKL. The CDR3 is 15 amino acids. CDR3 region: CASSQTGQPNEKLFF. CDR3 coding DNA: TGCGCCAGCAGCCAGACTGGACAACCGAATGAAAAACTGTTTTTT.

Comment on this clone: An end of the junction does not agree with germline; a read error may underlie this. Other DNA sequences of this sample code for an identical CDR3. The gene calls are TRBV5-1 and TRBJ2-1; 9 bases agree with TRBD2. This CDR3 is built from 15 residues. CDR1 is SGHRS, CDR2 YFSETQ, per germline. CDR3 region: CASSLDRGRGNEQFF. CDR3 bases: TGCGCCAGTAGCTTGGATCGCGGGAGGGGGAATGAGCAGTTCTTC.

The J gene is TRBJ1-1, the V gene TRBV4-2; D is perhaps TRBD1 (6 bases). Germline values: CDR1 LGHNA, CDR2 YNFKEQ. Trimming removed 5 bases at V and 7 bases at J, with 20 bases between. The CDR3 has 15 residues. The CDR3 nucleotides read TGTGCCAGCAGCAGCAGACTTCAGGGGCTACGTGAAGCTTTCTTT. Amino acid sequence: CASSSRLQGLREAFF.

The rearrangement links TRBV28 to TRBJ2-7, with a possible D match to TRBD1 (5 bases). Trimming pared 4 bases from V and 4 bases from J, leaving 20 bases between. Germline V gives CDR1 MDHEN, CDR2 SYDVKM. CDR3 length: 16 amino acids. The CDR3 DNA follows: TGTGCCAGCAGTTCCCCAACCCAGCAGGGCTGGTACGAGCAGTACTTC. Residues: CASSSPTQQGWYEQYF.

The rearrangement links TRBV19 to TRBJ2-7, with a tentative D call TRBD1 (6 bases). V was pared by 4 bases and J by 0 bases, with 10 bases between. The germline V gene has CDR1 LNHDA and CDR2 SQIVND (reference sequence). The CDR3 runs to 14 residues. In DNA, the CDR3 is TGTGCCAGTAGTACCGGACAGTTCTCCTACGAGCAGTACTTC. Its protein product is CASSTGQFSYEQYF. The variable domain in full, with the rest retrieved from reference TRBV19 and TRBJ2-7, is DGGITQSPKYLFRKEGQNVTLSCEQNLNHDAMYWYRQDPGQGLRLIYYSQIVNDFQKGDIAEGYSVSREKKESFPLTVTSAQKNPTAFYLCASSTGQFSYEQYFGPGTRLTVT.

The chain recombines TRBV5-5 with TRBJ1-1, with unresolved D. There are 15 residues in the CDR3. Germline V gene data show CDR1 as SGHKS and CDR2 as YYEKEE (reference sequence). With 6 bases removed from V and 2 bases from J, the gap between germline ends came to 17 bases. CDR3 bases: TGTGCCAGCACCGCACCGGGTTACGGAAACACTGAAGCTTTCTTT. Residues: CASTAPGYGNTEAFF.

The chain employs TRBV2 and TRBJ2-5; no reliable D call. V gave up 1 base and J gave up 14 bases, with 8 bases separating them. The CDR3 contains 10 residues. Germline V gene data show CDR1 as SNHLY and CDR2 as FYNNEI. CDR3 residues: CASSEEGYYF. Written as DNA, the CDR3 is TGTGCCAGCAGTGAAGAGGGTTACTACTTC.

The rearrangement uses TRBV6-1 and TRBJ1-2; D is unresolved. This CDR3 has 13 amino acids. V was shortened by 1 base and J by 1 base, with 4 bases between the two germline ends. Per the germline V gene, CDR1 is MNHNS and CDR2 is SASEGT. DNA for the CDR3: TGTGCCAGCAGTGAAGACAGTAACTATGGCTACACCTTC. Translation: CASSEDSNYGYTF.

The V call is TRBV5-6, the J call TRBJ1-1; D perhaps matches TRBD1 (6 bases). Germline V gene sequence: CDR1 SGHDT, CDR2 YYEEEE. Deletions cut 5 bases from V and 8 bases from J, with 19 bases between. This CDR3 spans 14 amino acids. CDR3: CASSLPSGGLEAFF. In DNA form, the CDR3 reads TGTGCCAGCAGTCTTCCCTCTGGGGGCCTCGAAGCTTTCTTT.

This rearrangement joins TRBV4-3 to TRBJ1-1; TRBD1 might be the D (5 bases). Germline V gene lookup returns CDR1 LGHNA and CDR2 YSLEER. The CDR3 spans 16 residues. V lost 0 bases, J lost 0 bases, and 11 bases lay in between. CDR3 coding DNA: TGCGCCAGCAGCCAAGATATCGACAGCCTGAACACTGAAGCTTTCTTT. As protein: CASSQDIDSLNTEAFF.

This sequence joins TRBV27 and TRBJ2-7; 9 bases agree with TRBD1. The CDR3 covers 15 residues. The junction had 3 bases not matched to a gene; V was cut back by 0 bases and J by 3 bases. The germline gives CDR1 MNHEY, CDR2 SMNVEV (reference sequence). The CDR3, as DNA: TGTGCCAGCAGTTTATCGGGGACAGGGTTCTACGAGCAGTACTTC. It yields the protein CASSLSGTGFYEQYF.

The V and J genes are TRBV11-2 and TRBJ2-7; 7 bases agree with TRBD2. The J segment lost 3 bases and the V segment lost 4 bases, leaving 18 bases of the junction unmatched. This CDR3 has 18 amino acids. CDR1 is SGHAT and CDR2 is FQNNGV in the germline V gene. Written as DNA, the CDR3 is TGTGCCAGCAGCTCTCCCACTGAGATTAGCGGGTTACTCTACGAGCAGTACTTC. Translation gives CASSSPTEISGLLYEQYF.

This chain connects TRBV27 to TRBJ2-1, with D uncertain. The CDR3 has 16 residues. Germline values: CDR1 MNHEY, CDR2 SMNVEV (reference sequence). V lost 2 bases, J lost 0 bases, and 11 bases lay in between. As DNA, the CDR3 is TGTGCCAGCAGTTTAACCGCACCTCCCTCCTACAATGAGCAGTTCTTC. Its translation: CASSLTAPPSYNEQFF.

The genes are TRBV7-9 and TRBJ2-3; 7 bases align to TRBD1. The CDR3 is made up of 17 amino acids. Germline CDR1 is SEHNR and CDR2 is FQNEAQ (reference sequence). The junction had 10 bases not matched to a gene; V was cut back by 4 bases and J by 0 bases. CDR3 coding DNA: TGTGCCAGCAGCTCGGGAAGGGACAGACTAAGCACAGATACGCAGTATTTT. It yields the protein CASSSGRDRLSTDTQYF.

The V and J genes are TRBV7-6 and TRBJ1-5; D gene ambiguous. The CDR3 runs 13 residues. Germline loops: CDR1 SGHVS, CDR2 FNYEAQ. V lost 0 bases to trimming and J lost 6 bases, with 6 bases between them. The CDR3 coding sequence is TGTGCCAGCAGCTTAGCAGTCGGTCAGCCCCAGCATTTT. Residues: CASSLAVGQPQHF.

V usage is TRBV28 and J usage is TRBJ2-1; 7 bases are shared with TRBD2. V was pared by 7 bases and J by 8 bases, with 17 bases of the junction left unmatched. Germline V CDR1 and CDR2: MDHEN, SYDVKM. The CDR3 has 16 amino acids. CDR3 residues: CASTSTARETVDEQFF. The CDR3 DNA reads TGTGCCAGCACCTCAACGGCGCGGGAGACCGTCGATGAGCAGTTCTTC.

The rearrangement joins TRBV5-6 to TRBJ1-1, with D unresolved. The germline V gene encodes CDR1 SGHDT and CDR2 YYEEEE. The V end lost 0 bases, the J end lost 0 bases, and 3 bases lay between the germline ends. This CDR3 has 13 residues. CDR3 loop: CASSLDMNTEAFF. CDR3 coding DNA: TGTGCCAGCAGCTTGGACATGAACACTGAAGCTTTCTTT.

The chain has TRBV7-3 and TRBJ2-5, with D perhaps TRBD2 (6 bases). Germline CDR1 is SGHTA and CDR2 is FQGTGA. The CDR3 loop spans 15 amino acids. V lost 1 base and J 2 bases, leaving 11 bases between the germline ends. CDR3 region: CASSLIGGSQETQYF. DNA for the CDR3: TGTGCCAGCAGCTTAATCGGGGGAAGTCAAGAGACCCAGTACTTC.

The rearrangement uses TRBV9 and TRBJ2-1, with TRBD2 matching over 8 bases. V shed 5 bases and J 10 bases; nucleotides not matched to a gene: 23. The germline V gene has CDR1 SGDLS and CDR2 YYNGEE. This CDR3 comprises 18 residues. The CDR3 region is CASSSKGIGRASGGEQFF. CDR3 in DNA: TGTGCCAGCAGTTCAAAAGGGATCGGGAGGGCCTCTGGCGGAGAGCAGTTCTTC.

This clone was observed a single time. The CDR3 sequence is CASSFKPSYEQYF. In DNA, the CDR3 is TGTGCCAGCAGCTTTAAGCCTAGCTACGAGCAGTACTTC. The rearrangement uses TRBV5-6 and TRBJ2-7; no firm D call. The V gene's germline CDR1 is SGHDT and CDR2 YYEEEE. The CDR3 covers 13 residues. V was clipped by 2 bases and J by 3 bases, with 9 bases between them.

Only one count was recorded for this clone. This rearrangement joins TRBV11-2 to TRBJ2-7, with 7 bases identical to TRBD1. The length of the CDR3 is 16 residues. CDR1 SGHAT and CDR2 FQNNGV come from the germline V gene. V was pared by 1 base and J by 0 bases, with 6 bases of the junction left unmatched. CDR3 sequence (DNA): TGTGCCAGCAGCTTAGTGTTCGGGACAGACTCCTACGAGCAGTACTTC. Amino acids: CASSLVFGTDSYEQYF.

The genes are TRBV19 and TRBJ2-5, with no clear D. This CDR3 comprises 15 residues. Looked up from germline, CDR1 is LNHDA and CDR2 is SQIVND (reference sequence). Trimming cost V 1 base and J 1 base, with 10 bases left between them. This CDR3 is CASSIVESVQETQYF. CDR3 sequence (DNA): TGTGCCAGTAGTATAGTAGAGTCAGTCCAAGAGACCCAGTACTTC.